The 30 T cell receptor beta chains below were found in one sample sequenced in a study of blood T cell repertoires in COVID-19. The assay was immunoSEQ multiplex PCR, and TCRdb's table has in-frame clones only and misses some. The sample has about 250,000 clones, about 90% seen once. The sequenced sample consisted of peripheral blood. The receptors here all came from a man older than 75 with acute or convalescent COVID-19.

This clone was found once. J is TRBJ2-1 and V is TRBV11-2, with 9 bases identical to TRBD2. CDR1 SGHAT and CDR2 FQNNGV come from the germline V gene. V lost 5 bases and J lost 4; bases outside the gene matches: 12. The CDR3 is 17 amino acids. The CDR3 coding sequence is TGTGCCAGCAGCCCACGGCTAGCGGGGAATTTGTACAATGAGCAGTTCTTC. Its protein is CASSPRLAGNLYNEQFF.

The CDR3 protein is CASSIGTGGPRTEAFF. In nucleotides, the CDR3 is TGTGCCAGCAGCATAGGGACAGGGGGACCTAGGACTGAAGCTTTCTTT. The chain links TRBV5-6 to TRBJ1-1; 11 bases agree with TRBD1. V lost 4 bases, J lost 5 bases, and 10 bases stayed unmatched. The CDR3 has 16 residues. Germline CDR1 reads SGHDT; CDR2 reads YYEEEE.

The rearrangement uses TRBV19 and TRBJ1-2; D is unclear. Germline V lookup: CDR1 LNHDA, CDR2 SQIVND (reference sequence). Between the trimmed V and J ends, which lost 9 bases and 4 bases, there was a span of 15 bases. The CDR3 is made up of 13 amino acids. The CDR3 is CASRGSGSYGYTF. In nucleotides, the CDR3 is TGTGCCAGCCGGGGTTCGGGCAGCTATGGCTACACCTTC.

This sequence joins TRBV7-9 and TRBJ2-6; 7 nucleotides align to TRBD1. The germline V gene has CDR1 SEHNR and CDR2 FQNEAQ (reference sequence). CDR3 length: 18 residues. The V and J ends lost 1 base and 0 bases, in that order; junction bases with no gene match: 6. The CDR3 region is CASSLGAGGRSGANVLTF. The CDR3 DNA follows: TGTGCCAGCAGCTTAGGGGCAGGGGGACGCTCTGGGGCCAACGTCCTGACTTTC.

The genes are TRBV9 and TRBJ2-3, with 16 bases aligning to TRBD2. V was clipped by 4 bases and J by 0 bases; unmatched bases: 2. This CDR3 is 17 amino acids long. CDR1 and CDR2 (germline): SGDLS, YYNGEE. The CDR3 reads CASSKGLAGGSTDTQYF. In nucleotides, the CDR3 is TGTGCCAGCAGCAAGGGACTAGCGGGAGGGAGCACAGATACGCAGTATTTT.

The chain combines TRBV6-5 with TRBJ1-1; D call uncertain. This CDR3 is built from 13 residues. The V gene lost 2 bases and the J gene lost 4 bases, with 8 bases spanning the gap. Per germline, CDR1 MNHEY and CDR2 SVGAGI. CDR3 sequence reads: CASSYSRGTEAFF. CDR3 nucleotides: TGTGCCAGCAGTTACAGCCGCGGCACTGAAGCTTTCTTT.

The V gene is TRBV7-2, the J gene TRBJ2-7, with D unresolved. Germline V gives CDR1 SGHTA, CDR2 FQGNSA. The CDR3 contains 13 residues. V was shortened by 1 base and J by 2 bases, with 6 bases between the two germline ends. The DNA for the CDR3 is TGTGCCAGCAGCTTAGTAAGCGCCTACGAGCAGTACTTC. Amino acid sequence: CASSLVSAYEQYF.

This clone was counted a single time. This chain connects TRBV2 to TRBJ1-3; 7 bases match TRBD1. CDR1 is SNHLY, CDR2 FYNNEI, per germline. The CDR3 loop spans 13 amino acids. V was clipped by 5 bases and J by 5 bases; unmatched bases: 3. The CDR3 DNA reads TGTGCCAGCAGTACACAGGGGCGAAACACCATATATTTT. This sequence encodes CASSTQGRNTIYF.

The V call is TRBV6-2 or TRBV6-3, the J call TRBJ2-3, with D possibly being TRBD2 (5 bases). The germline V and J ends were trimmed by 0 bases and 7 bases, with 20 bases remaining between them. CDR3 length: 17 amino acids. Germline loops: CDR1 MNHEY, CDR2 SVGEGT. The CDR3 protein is CASSYSKGLAPPHTQYF. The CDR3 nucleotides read TGTGCCAGCAGTTACTCGAAAGGACTGGCCCCCCCCCATACGCAGTATTTT.

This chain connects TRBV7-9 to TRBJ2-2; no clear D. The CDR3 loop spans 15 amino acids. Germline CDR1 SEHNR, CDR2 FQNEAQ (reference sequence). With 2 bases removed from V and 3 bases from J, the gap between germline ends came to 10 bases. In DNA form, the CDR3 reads TGTGCCAGCAGCTTACCCCTAGGCGACACCGGGGAGCTGTTTTTT. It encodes CASSLPLGDTGELFF.

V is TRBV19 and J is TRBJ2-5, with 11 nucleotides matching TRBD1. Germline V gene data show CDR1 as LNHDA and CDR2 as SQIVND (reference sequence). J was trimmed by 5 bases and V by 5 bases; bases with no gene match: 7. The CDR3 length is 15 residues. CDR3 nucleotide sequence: TGTGCCAGTAGTCCCAGGACAGGGGGCGGGGAGACCCAGTACTTC. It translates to CASSPRTGGGETQYF.

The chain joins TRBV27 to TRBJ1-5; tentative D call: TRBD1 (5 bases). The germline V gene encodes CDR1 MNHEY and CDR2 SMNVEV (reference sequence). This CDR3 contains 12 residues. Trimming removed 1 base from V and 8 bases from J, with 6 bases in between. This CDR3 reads CASSLWGEPQHF. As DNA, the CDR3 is TGTGCCAGCAGTTTATGGGGGGAGCCCCAGCATTTT.

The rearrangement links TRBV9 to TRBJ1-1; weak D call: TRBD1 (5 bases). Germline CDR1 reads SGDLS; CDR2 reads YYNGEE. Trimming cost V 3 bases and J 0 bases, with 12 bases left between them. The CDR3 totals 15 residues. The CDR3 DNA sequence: TGTGCCAGCAGCGAGTTAACAGGAATGAACACTGAAGCTTTCTTT. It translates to CASSELTGMNTEAFF.

The CDR3 protein is CASCLHCGGAVTKNIQYF. CDR3 nucleotides: TGTGCCAGCTGCCTCCACTGCGGGGGGGCGGTAACCAAAAACATTCAGTACTTC. The V gene is TRBV6-2 or TRBV6-3, the J gene TRBJ2-4; 9 bases match TRBD2. The CDR3 spans 18 residues. Germline CDR1 and CDR2: MNHEY and SVGEGT. V trimming: 8 bases; J trimming: 2 bases; junction bases outside the gene matches: 16.

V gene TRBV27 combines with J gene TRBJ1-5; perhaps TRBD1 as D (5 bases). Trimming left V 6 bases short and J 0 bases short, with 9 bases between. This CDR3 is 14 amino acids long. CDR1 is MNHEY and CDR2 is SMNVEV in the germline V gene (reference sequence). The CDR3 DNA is TGTGCCAGCAGGCTTCAGGGTAGCAATCAGCCCCAGCATTTT. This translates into CASRLQGSNQPQHF.

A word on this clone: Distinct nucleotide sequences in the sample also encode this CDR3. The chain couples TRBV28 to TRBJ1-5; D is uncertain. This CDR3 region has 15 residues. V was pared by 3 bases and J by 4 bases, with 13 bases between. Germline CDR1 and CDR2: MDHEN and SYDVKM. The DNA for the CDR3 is TGTGCCAGCAGTTTTCTGCGACGAGGGAATCAGCCCCAGCATTTT. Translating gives CASSFLRRGNQPQHF.

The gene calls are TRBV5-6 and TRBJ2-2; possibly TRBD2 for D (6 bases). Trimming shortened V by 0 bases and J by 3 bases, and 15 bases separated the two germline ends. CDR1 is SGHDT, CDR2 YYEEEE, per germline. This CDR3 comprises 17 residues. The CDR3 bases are TGTGCCAGCAGCTTGGGGCGGGGCCTGTGGGACACCGGGGAGCTGTTTTTT. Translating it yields CASSLGRGLWDTGELFF.

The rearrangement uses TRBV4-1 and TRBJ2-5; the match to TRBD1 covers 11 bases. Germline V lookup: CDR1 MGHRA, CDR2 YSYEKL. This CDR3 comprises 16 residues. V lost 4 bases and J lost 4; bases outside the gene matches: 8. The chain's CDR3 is CASSRQPGQGVETQYF. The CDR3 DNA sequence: TGCGCCAGCAGCCGCCAACCGGGACAGGGGGTAGAGACCCAGTACTTC.

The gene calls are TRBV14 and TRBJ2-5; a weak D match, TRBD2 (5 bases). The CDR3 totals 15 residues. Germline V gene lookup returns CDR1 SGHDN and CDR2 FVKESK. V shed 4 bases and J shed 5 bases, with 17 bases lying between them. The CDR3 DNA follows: TGTGCCAGCAGCCCCACGAGGGTTCCTGGGGAGACCCAGTACTTC. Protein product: CASSPTRVPGETQYF.

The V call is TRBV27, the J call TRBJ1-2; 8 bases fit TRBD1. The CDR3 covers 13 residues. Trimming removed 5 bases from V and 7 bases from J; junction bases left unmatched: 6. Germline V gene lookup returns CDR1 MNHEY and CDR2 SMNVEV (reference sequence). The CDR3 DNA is TGTGCCAGCAGTCAAGGACAGGGTAGTGGCTACACCTTC. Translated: CASSQGQGSGYTF.

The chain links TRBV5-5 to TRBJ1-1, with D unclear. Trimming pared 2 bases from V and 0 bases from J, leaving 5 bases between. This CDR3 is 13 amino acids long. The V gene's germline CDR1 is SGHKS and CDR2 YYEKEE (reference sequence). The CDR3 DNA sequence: TGTGCCAGCAGCTTCCATCTGAACACTGAAGCTTTCTTT. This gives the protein CASSFHLNTEAFF.

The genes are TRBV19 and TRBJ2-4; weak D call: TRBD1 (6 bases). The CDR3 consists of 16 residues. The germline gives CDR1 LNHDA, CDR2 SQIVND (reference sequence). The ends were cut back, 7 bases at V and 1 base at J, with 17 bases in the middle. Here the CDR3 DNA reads TGTGCCAGTACTGGAGAGGGGGACATGGCCAAAAACATTCAGTACTTC. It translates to CASTGEGDMAKNIQYF.

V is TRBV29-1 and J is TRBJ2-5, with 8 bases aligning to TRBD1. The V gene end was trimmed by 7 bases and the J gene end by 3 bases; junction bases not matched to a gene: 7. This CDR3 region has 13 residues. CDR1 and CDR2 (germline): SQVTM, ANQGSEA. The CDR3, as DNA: TGCAGCGCGACAGGGGCGTTAAAAGAGACCCAGTACTTC. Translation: CSATGALKETQYF.

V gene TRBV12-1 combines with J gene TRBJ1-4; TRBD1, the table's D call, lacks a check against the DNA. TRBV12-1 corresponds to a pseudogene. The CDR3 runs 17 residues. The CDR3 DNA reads TGTGCCAGCAGCTTATCTCCACCGGACAGGGTGGGAGAAAAACTGTTTTTT. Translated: CASSLSPPDRVGEKLFF.

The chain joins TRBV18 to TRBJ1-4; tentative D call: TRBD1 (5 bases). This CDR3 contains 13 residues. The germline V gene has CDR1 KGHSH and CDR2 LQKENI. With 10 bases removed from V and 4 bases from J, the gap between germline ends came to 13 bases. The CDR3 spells CAISEGINEKLFF. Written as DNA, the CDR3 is TGTGCCATTTCGGAGGGGATTAATGAAAAACTGTTTTTT. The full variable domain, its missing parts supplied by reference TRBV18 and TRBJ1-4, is NAGVMQNPRHLVRRRGQEARLRCSPMKGHSHVYWYRQLPEEGLKFMVYLQKENIIDESGMPKERFSAEFPKEGPSILRIQQVVRGDSAAYFCAISEGINEKLFFGSGTQLSVL.

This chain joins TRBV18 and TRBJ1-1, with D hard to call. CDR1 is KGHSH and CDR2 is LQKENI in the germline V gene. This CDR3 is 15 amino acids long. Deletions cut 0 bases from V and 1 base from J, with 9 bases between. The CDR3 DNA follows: TGTGCCAGCTCACCACCGCGGTATGGGAACACTGAAGCTTTCTTT. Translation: CASSPPRYGNTEAFF.

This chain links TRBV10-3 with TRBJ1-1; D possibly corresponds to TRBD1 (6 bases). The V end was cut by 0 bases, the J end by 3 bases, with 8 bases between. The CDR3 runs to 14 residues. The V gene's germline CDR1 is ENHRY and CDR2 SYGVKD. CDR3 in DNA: TGTGCCATCAGTGAGTCAGGGGGGGACACTGAAGCTTTCTTT. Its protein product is CAISESGGDTEAFF.

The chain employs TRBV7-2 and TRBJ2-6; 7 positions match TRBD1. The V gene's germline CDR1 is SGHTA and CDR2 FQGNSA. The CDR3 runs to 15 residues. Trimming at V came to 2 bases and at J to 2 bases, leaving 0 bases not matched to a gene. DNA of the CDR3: TGTGCCAGCAGCTTAACAGGGGCTGGGGCCAACGTCCTGACTTTC. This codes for CASSLTGAGANVLTF.

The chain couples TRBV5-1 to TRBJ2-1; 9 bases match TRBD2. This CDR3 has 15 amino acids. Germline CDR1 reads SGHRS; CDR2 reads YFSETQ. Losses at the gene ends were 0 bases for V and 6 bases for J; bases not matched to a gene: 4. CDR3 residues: CASSLELAGLNEQFF. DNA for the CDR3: TGCGCCAGCAGCTTGGAACTAGCGGGTCTCAATGAGCAGTTCTTC.

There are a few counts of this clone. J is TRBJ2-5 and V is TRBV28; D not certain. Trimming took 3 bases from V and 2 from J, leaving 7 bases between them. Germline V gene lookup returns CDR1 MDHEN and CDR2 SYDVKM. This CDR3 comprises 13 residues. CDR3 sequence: CASSFFGQETQYF. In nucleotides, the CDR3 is TGTGCCAGCAGTTTTTTCGGTCAAGAGACCCAGTACTTC.